This T cell receptor (beta chain) comes out of a study of spatial heterogeneity in lung cancer. About the study: Consistently, beta-chain sequences turned up in larger numbers than alpha-chain sequences did. Raw sequencing reads included, on average, more than 8.5 appearances of each unique TCR and UMI combination.

Each TCR cDNA molecule carried a unique molecular identifier. One entry per CDR3 protein, called by TCRdb with MiXCR from the 5' RACE reads. Here the sample spans 9,500 to 15,000 distinct CDR3 sequences, 5.5% to 8% being singletons. Trimming removed 6 bases from V and 3 bases from J, with 17 bases in between. This CDR3 is 15 amino acids long. Germline values: CDR1 MNHEY, CDR2 SVGEGT. About this clonotype: This may be a read error, as it is one base from a much larger clone.

As for time point: sample taken at primary tumor resection. No cell sorting; template was whole RNA from tumor, lung tissue or PBMC. The rearrangement links TRBV6-2 or TRBV6-3 to TRBJ1-1; D unclear. Sequenced here: normal lung tissue next to the tumor, sampled at surgery. This receptor was obtained from a male donor with early-stage non-small cell lung cancer. CDR3 in amino acids: CASSPPSDGYTEAFF. CDR3 bases: TGTGCCAGCAGCCCACCCTCGGACGGCTACACTGAAGCTTTCTTT.